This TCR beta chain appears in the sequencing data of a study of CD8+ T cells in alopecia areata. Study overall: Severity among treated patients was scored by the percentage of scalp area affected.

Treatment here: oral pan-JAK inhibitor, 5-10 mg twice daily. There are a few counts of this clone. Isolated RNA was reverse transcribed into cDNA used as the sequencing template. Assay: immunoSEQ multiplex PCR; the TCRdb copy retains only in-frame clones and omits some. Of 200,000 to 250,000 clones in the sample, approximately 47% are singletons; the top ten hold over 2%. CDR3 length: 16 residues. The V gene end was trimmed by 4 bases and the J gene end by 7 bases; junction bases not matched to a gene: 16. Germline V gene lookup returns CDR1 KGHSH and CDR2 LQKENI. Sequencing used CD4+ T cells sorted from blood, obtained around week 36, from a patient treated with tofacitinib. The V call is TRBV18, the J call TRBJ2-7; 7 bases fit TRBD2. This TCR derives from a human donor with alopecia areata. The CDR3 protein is CASSLTASGTSEEQYF. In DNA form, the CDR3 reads TGTGCCAGCTCACTGACAGCGAGCGGGACTTCGGAGGAGCAGTACTTC.